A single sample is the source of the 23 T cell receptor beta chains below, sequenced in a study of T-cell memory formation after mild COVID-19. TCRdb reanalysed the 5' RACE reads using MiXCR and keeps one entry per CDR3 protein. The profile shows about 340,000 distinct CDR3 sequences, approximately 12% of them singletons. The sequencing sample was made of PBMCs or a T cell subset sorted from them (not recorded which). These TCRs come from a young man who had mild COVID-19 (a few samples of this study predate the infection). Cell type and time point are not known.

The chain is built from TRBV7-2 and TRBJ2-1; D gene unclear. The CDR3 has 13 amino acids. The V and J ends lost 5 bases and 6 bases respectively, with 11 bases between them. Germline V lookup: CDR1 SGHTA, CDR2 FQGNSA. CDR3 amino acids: CASSPSILNEQFF. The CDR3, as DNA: TGTGCCAGCAGCCCCTCGATCCTCAATGAGCAGTTCTTC. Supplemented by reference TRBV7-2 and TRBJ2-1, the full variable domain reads GAGVSQSPSNKVTEKGKDVELRCDPISGHTALYWYRQSLGQGLEFLIYFQGNSAPDKSGLPSDRFSAERTGGSVSTLTIQRTQQEDSAVYLCASSPSILNEQFFGPGTRLTVL.

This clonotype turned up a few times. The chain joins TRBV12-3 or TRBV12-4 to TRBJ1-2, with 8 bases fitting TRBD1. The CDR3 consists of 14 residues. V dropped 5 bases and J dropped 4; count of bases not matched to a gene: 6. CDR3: CASSRDRTSYGYTF. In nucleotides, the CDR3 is TGTGCCAGCAGTCGGGACAGGACTTCCTATGGCTACACCTTC.

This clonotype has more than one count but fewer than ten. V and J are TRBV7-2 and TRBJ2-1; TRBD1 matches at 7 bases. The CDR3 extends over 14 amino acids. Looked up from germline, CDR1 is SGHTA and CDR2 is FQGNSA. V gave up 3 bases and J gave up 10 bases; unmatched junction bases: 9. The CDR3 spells CASSLGTVGAEQFF. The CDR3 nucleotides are TGTGCCAGCAGCTTGGGGACAGTGGGAGCCGAGCAGTTCTTC.

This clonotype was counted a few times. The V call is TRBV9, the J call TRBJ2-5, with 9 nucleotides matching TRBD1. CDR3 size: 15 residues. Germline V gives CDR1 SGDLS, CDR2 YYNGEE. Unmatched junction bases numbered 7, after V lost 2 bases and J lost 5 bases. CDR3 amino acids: CASSVTGGIVETQYF. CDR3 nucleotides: TGTGCCAGCAGCGTGACAGGGGGAATCGTGGAGACCCAGTACTTC.

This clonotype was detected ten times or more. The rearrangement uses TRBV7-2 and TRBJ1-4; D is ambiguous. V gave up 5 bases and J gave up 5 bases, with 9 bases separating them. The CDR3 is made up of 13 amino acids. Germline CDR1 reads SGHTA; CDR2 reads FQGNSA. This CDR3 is CASSRAINEKLFF. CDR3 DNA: TGTGCCAGCAGCAGGGCTATCAATGAAAAACTGTTTTTT.

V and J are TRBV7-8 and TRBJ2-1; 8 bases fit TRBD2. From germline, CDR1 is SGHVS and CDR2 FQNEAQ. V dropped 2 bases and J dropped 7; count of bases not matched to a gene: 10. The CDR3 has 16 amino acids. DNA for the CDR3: TGTGCCAGCAGCTTACCTCGAAGCGGGGGCACGAATGAGCAGTTCTTC. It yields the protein CASSLPRSGGTNEQFF.

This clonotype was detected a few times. CDR3 DNA: TGTGCCAGCAGCGTAGGCAGCACCGGGGAGCTGTTTTTT. This translates into CASSVGSTGELFF. The rearrangement links TRBV9 to TRBJ2-2; unclear D gene. The CDR3 is 13 amino acids. V shed 0 bases and J shed 4 bases, with 4 bases lying between them. The V gene's germline CDR1 is SGDLS and CDR2 YYNGEE.

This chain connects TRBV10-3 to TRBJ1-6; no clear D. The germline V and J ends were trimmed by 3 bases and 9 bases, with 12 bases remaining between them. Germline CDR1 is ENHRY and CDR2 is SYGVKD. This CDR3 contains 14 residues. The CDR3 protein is CAISENRWGSPLHF. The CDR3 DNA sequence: TGTGCCATCAGTGAAAATCGCTGGGGTTCACCCCTCCACTTT.

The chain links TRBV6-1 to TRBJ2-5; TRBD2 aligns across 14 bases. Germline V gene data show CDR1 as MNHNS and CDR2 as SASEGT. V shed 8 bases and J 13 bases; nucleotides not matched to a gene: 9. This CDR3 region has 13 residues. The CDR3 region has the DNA TGTGCCAGCCCCGGACTAGCGGGGGGCCGGGGGTACTTC. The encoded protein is CASPGLAGGRGYF.

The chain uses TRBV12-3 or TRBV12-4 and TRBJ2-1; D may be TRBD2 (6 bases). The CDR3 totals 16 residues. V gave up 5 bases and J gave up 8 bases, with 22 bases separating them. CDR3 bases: TGTGCCAGCAGTCACAACGCGGGGATTACTAGGGATGAGCAGTTCTTC. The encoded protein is CASSHNAGITRDEQFF.

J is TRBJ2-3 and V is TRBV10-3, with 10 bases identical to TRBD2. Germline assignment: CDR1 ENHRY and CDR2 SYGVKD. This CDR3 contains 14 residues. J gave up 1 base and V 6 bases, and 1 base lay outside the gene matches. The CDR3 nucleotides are TGTGCCATCAGCCTAGCGGGGGGCACAGATACGCAGTATTTT. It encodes CAISLAGGTDTQYF.

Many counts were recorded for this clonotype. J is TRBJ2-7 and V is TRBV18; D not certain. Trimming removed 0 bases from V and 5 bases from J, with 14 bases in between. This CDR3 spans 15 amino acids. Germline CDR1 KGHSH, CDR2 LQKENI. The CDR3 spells CASSPPNGVVHEQYF. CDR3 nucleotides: TGTGCCAGCTCACCACCCAACGGAGTCGTCCACGAGCAGTACTTC.

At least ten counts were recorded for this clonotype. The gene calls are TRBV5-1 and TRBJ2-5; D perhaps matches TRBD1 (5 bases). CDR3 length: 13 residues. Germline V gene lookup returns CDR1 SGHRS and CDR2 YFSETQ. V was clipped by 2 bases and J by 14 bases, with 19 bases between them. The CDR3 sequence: CASSLSQGAVSYF. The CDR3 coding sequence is TGCGCCAGCAGCTTATCGCAGGGCGCGGTATCTTACTTC. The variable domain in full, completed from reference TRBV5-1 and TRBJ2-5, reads KAGVTQTPRYLIKTRGQQVTLSCSPISGHRSVSWYQQTPGQGLQFLFEYFSETQRNKGNFPGRFSGRQFSNSRSEMNVSTLELGDSALYLCASSLSQGAVSYFGPGTRLLVL.

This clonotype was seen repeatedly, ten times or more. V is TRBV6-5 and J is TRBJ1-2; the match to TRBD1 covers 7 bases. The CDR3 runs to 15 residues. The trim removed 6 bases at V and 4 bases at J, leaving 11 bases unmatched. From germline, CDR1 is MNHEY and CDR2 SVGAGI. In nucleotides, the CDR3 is TGTGCCAGCAGGAAGATAGGGGGCGCGAGCTATGGCTACACCTTC. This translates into CASRKIGGASYGYTF.

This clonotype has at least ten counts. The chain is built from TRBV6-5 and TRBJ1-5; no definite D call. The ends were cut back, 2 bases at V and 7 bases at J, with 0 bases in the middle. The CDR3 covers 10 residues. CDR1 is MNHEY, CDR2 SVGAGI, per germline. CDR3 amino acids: CASSYQPQHF. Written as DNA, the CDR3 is TGTGCCAGCAGTTACCAGCCCCAGCATTTT.

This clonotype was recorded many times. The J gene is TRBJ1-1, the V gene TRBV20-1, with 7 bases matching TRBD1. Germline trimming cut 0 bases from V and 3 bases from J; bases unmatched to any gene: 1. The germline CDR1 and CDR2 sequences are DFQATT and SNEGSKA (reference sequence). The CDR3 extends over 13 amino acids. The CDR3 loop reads CSAREQGDTEAFF. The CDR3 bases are TGCAGTGCTAGAGAGCAGGGGGACACTGAAGCTTTCTTT.

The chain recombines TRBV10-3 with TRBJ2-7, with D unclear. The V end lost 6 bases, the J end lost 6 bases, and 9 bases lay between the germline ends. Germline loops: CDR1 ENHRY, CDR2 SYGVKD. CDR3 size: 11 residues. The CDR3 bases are TGTGCCATCAGGGCGCGCATCGAGCAGTACTTC. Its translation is CAIRARIEQYF.

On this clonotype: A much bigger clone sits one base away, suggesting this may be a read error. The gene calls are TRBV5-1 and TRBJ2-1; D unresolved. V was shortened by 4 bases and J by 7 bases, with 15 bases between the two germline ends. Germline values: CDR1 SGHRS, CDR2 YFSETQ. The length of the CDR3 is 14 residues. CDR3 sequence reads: CASSEASAVNEQFF. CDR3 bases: TGCGCCAGCAGCGAGGCTTCGGCGGTGAATGAGCAGTTCTTC.

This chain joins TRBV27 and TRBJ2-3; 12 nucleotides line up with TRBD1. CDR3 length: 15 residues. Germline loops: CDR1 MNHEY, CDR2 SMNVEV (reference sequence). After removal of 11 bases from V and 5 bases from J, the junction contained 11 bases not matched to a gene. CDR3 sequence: CASQAGTGGRDTQYF. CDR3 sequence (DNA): TGTGCCTCCCAGGCCGGGACAGGGGGCAGAGATACGCAGTATTTT.

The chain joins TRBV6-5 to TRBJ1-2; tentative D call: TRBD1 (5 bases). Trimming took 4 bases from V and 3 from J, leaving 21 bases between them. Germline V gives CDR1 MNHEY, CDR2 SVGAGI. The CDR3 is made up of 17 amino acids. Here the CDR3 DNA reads TGTGCCAGCAGTTCCCGAATGGACGGTAGGGGAGACTATGGCTACACCTTC. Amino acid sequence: CASSSRMDGRGDYGYTF.

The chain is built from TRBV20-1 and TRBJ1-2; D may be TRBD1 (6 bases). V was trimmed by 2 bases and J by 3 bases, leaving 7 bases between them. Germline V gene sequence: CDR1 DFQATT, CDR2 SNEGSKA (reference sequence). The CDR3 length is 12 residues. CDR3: CSARQGHYGYTF. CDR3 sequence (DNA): TGCAGTGCTAGACAGGGGCACTATGGCTACACCTTC.

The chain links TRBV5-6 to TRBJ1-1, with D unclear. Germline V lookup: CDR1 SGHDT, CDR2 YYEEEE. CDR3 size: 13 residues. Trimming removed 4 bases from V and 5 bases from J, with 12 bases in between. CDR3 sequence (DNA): TGTGCCAGCAGCCCGCGCGTGGGAACTGAAGCTTTCTTT. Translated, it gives CASSPRVGTEAFF.

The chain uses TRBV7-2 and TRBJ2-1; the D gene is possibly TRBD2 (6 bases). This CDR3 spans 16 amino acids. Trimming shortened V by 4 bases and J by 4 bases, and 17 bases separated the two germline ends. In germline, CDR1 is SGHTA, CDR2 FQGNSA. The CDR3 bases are TGTGCCAGCAGCTCATCAGGAGGGGAGCGGTACAATGAGCAGTTCTTC. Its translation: CASSSSGGERYNEQFF.